Listed below are T cell receptor beta chains from one sample, sequenced in a study of cytomegalovirus exposure and HLA in healthy donors. Using immunoSEQ multiplex PCR, the repertoire was profiled, and TCRdb retains in-frame clones only, with some absent. The profile shows roughly 200,000 clones, more than 80% of them singletons. Sequenced material: PBMCs. These receptors were taken from a boy aged 5-17 years in good health and CMV-seronegative. CDR3s include the opening cysteine and the closing phenylalanine or tryptophan. D genes are given only for firm matches. Some rows have no size entry. The others give once, few or many, or a class for an expanded clone.

>TRBJ1-1|few|NA|TRBV30
TGTGCCTGGAGTCTGACAGACCCGGTCGCTATGAACACTGAAGCTTTCTTT
CAWSLTDPVAMNTEAFF
>TRBJ1-2|NA|TRBD1|TRBV7-2
TGTGCCAGCAGCTTAGTGCAGGGGGCGGACTATGGCTACACCTTC
CASSLVQGADYGYTF
>TRBJ2-3|NA|NA|TRBV5-6
TGTGCCAGCAGCTTGGTTGACATTAGCACAGATACGCAGTATTTT
CASSLVDISTDTQYF
>TRBJ1-2|NA|TRBD1|TRBV5-1
TGCGCCAGCAGGGAAGACAGGGCCCTCTCTAACTATGGCTACACCTTC
CASREDRALSNYGYTF
>TRBJ2-7|NA|TRBD2|TRBV7-6
TGTGCCAGCAGCTTTGTAAGCGGGAGCGCGGCCGAGCAGTACTTC
CASSFVSGSAAEQYF
>TRBJ2-3|NA|NA|TRBV4-1
TGCGCCAGCAGCCCCCAAGGTTTGACGGGTAGCACAGATACGCAGTATTTT
CASSPQGLTGSTDTQYF
>TRBJ1-1|NA|NA|TRBV27
TGTGCCAGCAGTTTAGTGGGGGGGGGCACTGAAGCTTTCTTT
CASSLVGGGTEAFF
>TRBJ2-7|NA|TRBD1|TRBV7-9
TGTGCCAGCAGCAGTTTACAGGGGGCCCACGAGCAGTACTTC
CASSSLQGAHEQYF
>TRBJ2-7|NA|TRBD2|TRBV27
TGTGCCAGCAGTTCATTACGGACTAGCGGGACTTACGAGCAGTACTTC
CASSSLRTSGTYEQYF
>TRBJ1-1|few|NA|TRBV5-1
TGCGCCAGCAGCGGCTCGCAGGGACTTCTTTATGAAGCTTTCTTT
CASSGSQGLLYEAFF
>TRBJ1-2|NA|NA|TRBV6-1
TGTGCCAGCAGTTCAAATAACTATGGCTACACCTTC
CASSSNNYGYTF
>TRBJ1-1|NA|NA|TRBV7-2
TGTGCCAGCAGTCGGACACCCAACACTGAAGCTTTCTTT
CASSRTPNTEAFF
>TRBJ2-2|once|NA|TRBV13
TGTGCCAGCAGCTTAGACCCTCCAGGGGACACCGGGGAGCTGTTTTTT
CASSLDPPGDTGELFF
>TRBJ1-1|NA|NA|TRBV7-6
TGTGCCAGCAGCCCGCTTGAGACAGGGAACACTGAAGCTTTCTTT
CASSPLETGNTEAFF